This TCR beta chain was identified in a study of blood T cell repertoires in COVID-19. Study as a whole: The United States, Italy and Spain supplied acute and convalescent COVID-19 samples.

Participant age was roughly 18 to 100 years, and participants resided in fewer than 25 US areas. Cohort placement rested on clinical history that participants reported themselves. V was clipped by 0 bases and J by 0 bases, with 8 bases between them. The CDR3 has 15 residues. CDR1 is SGDLS and CDR2 is YYNGEE in the germline V gene. Methods used by the authors: Amplified reference gene primers provided the basis for estimating nucleated cell counts. Sequenced by immunoSEQ multiplex PCR; TCRdb stores in-frame clones only, minus some. For V, J and clone size, that table is used; D and trimming come from the DNA. Altogether a few hundred thousand clones are present, about 84% being singletons, with the ten largest covering about 7%.

This chain joins TRBV9 and TRBJ2-3; D might be TRBD2 (5 bases). The origin of this receptor is a woman aged 40 to 50 with acute COVID-19. The sequencing input was PBMCs or T cells enriched from blood (not recorded which). CDR3 DNA: TGTGCCAGCAGCGTAGTGGCGGGTAGCACAGATACGCAGTATTTT. Its protein product is CASSVVAGSTDTQYF.